This TCR beta chain was documented in a study of T cell repertoires in cytomegalovirus infection. TCRdb recomputed calls from the reads with MiXCR, one row per CDR3 protein. The sample has 370,000 or so distinct CDR3 sequences; nearly 35% are singletons. Points on this clonotype: The antigen is not known.

The clonotype comes from a human donor in good health (CMV status not recorded). Some clones in this sample may be carry-over from other donors' samples. The sequencing used cultured PBMCs, collected from culture after CMV antigen stimulation.

Here the CDR3 reads CASSLTEMNTEAFF. The CDR3 DNA follows: TGTGCCAGCAGCTTGACAGAAATGAACACTGAAGCTTTCTTT. The genes are TRBV5-4 and TRBJ1-1, with D hard to call. The CDR3 is 14 amino acids. Trimming took 1 base from V and 0 from J, leaving 7 bases between them. The germline V gene has CDR1 SGHNT and CDR2 YYREEE (reference sequence).